This T cell receptor beta chain was recovered during a study of control samples from healthy donors and cancer patients. From germline, CDR1 is SNHLY and CDR2 FYNNEI. There are 12 residues in the CDR3. Deletions cut 6 bases from V and 4 bases from J, with 9 bases between. Here immunoSEQ multiplex PCR was the method, and the copy in TCRdb shows in-frame clones only, minus some. The table records 250,000 to 300,000 clones, almost 85% of them present only once. This clonotype originated in a woman aged 55-75 years with lung cancer. The chain joins TRBV2 to TRBJ1-2, with D perhaps matching TRBD1 (5 bases). What was sequenced was PBMCs. CDR3 in amino acids: CASRTDSYGYTF. For the CDR3, the DNA is TGTGCCAGCAGGACCGACAGCTATGGCTACACCTTC.